These 11 T cell receptor beta chains came from one sample sequenced in a study of cytotoxic CD8 clonotypes in ibrutinib-treated CLL. Generated by immunoSEQ multiplex PCR, the TCRdb table keeps only in-frame clones and is missing some. The top ten hold 10% to 12% of the sample, which has roughly 220,000 clones, 60% to 80% seen once. Sequenced here: PBMCs, sampled after 12 months of ibrutinib treatment. These receptors all stem from a human donor with chronic lymphocytic leukemia.

This chain links TRBV6-5 with TRBJ1-4; no reliable D call. Per the germline V gene, CDR1 is MNHEY and CDR2 is SVGAGI. Trimming left V 7 bases short and J 3 bases short, with 15 bases between. The CDR3 covers 15 residues. The CDR3 nucleotides read TGTGCCAGCACTCCCGGTGGGAGGGCTAATGAAAAACTGTTTTTT. Its protein product is CASTPGGRANEKLFF.

J is TRBJ2-6 and V is TRBV6-1, with D maybe TRBD1 (5 bases). Trimming removed 4 bases at V and 1 base at J, with 5 bases between. The CDR3 covers 14 residues. Germline CDR1 is MNHNS and CDR2 is SASEGT. CDR3 bases: TGTGCCAGCAGTGCAGGGTCTGGGGCCAACGTCCTGACTTTC. This codes for CASSAGSGANVLTF.

The count of this clone is one. Other DNA sequences within the sample encode an identical CDR3. J is TRBJ2-7 and V is TRBV19; no reliable D call. The length of the CDR3 is 12 residues. Germline V lookup: CDR1 LNHDA, CDR2 SQIVND (reference sequence). Trimming took 3 bases from V and 2 from J, leaving 5 bases between them. For the CDR3, the DNA is TGTGCCAGTAGTATTGTCCCCTACGAGCAGTACTTC. It encodes CASSIVPYEQYF.

This clone has just one count. This chain uses TRBV28 with TRBJ1-2; TRBD1 matches 9 bases. Germline CDR1 reads MDHEN; CDR2 reads SYDVKM. This CDR3 is 20 amino acids long. The V and J ends lost 1 base and 0 bases, in that order; junction bases with no gene match: 15. CDR3 DNA: TGTGCCAGCAGTTTATTAGGGGACAGGGCGCGCAGAGGAGCTAACTATGGCTACACCTTC. It codes for CASSLLGDRARRGANYGYTF.

V gene TRBV5-1 combines with J gene TRBJ2-7; 7 nucleotides match TRBD2. Germline lookup yields CDR1 SGHRS and CDR2 YFSETQ. V trimming: 4 bases; J trimming: 4 bases; junction bases outside the gene matches: 5. The CDR3 extends over 13 amino acids. The CDR3 loop is CASSRSGEYEQYF. The CDR3 nucleotides are TGCGCCAGCAGCCGCAGCGGGGAATACGAGCAGTACTTC.

This clone was counted a single time. The chain links TRBV2 to TRBJ2-3; 8 bases are a match to TRBD2. V gave up 9 bases and J gave up 0 bases; unmatched junction bases: 8. From germline, CDR1 is SNHLY and CDR2 FYNNEI. The CDR3 loop spans 15 amino acids. CDR3 loop: CASKRGSTSTDTQYF. CDR3 bases: TGTGCCAGTAAGCGGGGGAGTACTAGCACAGATACGCAGTATTTT.

V usage is TRBV2 and J usage is TRBJ1-4, with D perhaps matching TRBD1 (5 bases). CDR3 length: 14 amino acids. With 0 bases removed from V and 7 bases from J, the gap between germline ends came to 9 bases. Germline CDR1 reads SNHLY; CDR2 reads FYNNEI. CDR3 protein: CASSEALGGEKLFF. DNA of the CDR3: TGTGCCAGCAGTGAAGCGCTCGGGGGTGAAAAACTGTTTTTT.

Only one count was recorded for this clone. The rearrangement joins TRBV19 to TRBJ2-5; D gene uncertain. Germline CDR1 reads LNHDA; CDR2 reads SQIVND (reference sequence). Between the trimmed V and J ends, which lost 3 bases and 3 bases, there was a span of 11 bases. The CDR3 covers 14 residues. CDR3 in amino acids: CASSILGTEETQYF. DNA for the CDR3: TGTGCCAGTAGTATTCTTGGTACGGAAGAGACCCAGTACTTC.

V usage is TRBV6-5 and J usage is TRBJ1-2, with a possible D match to TRBD1 (6 bases). CDR3 length: 14 amino acids. Per germline, CDR1 MNHEY and CDR2 SVGAGI. Between the trimmed V and J ends, which lost 0 bases and 7 bases, there was a span of 12 bases. DNA of the CDR3: TGTGCCAGCAGTTACTCGGCAGGGGTGGGTGGCTACACCTTC. Residues: CASSYSAGVGGYTF.

J is TRBJ1-1 and V is TRBV7-9; D might be TRBD1 (5 bases). The V end was cut by 5 bases, the J end by 7 bases, with 17 bases between. This CDR3 is 14 amino acids long. Germline V gene sequence: CDR1 SEHNR, CDR2 FQNEAQ (reference sequence). The CDR3 DNA sequence: TGTGCCAGCAGCCCTGTACAGGTGGGAGGTGAAGCTTTCTTT. This codes for CASSPVQVGGEAFF.

The V gene is TRBV4-1, the J gene TRBJ2-7; 13 bases map to TRBD2. This CDR3 comprises 16 residues. Per germline, CDR1 MGHRA and CDR2 YSYEKL. The V segment lost 0 bases and the J segment 6 bases; nucleotides outside the gene matches: 5. Here the CDR3 reads CASSQDQRLAGGEQYF. In DNA form, the CDR3 reads TGCGCCAGCAGCCAAGATCAGAGACTAGCGGGGGGCGAGCAGTACTTC.